Each of the 4 T cell receptor beta chains below was sequenced from the same sample in a study of CXCR4 blockade with PD-1 therapy in pancreatic cancer (dated by TCRdb to between 2018 and 2021). Libraries came from the immunoSEQ multiplex PCR assay. The table was pulled from immuneACCESS by TCRdb, which kept in-frame rearrangements only. Such tables lose some clones; where checked, under half of the loss comes from unresolved V genes, and the rest has no known cause. Here the sample has some 4,500 clones; 57% occur a single time. Roughly an eighth of the sample lies in the top ten. Sequenced sample: tumor tissue. Every receptor here comes from a human donor with pancreatic ductal adenocarcinoma.

This clone was seen once. This sequence joins TRBV10-2 and TRBJ2-1, with D uncertain. V gave up 4 bases and J gave up 3 bases, with 13 bases separating them. CDR3 length: 15 residues. CDR1 WSHSY and CDR2 SAAADI come from the germline V gene. The DNA for the CDR3 is TGCGCCAGCAGTGCCGGTACTCCTAACTACAATGAGCAGTTCTTC. Its translation: CASSAGTPNYNEQFF.

The chain couples TRBV11-3 to TRBJ1-2; the D gene is possibly TRBD1 (5 bases). The CDR3 has 16 amino acids. V was trimmed by 0 bases and J by 2 bases, leaving 13 bases between them. Germline V gene sequence: CDR1 SGHNT, CDR2 YENEEA. CDR3 bases: TGTGCCAGCAGCTTAGAGGTCGGCAGGGTCAACTATGGCTACACCTTC. Its translation is CASSLEVGRVNYGYTF.

The J gene is TRBJ2-5, the V gene TRBV6-8; D may be TRBD2 (7 bases). Germline V gives CDR1 MNHGY, CDR2 SAAAGT. The CDR3 loop spans 14 amino acids. The V end lost 5 bases, the J end lost 2 bases, and 12 bases lay between the germline ends. The CDR3 bases are TGTGCCAGCAGTCCGGGGGGCGCACAAGAGACCCAGTACTTC. Translation gives CASSPGGAQETQYF.

This chain's CDR3 is CASKSSTGELFF. CDR3 in DNA: TGTGCCAGCAAAAGTAGCACCGGGGAGCTGTTTTTT. The chain combines TRBV6-7 with TRBJ2-2, with D unclear. TRBV6-7 is an ORF; its function is uncertain. This CDR3 comprises 12 residues. V gave up 7 bases and J gave up 4 bases, with 7 bases separating them.